This T cell receptor beta chain was retrieved from a study of blood T cell repertoires in COVID-19. Produced via immunoSEQ multiplex PCR; TCRdb's table is partial and in-frame only. The data contain some 300,000 clones, around nine tenths of them singletons. CDR1 LGHNA and CDR2 YSLEER come from the germline V gene. V shed 4 bases and J 8 bases; nucleotides not matched to a gene: 7. The length of the CDR3 is 14 residues. This chain links TRBV4-3 with TRBJ1-1, with 10 nucleotides matching TRBD1. Specimen: PBMCs or T cells enriched from blood (not recorded which). The origin of this receptor is a woman aged 55 to 70 in a cohort exposed to, infected with or recovered from COVID-19 (not recorded which). The CDR3, as DNA: TGCGCCAGCAGCCTCGGACAGGGGGGTGAGGAAGCTTTCTTT. Amino acids: CASSLGQGGEEAFF.